The 12 T cell receptor beta chains in this list originate from one sample, sequenced in a study of T-cell memory formation after mild COVID-19. One entry per CDR3 protein, called by TCRdb with MiXCR from the 5' RACE reads. The table shows 300,000 to 350,000 distinct CDR3 sequences, with over 11% occurring only once. The sequenced sample consisted of PBMCs or a T cell subset sorted from them (not recorded which). The receptors were gathered from a man between 18 and 35 years old who had mild COVID-19 (a few samples of this study predate the infection). Cell type and time point are not known.

This clonotype has just a few counts. J is TRBJ2-4 and V is TRBV20-1; D unresolved. Trimming pared 0 bases from V and 0 bases from J, leaving 15 bases between. This CDR3 is 17 amino acids long. The germline V gene has CDR1 DFQATT and CDR2 SNEGSKA (reference sequence). The DNA for the CDR3 is TGCAGTGCTAGAGATAGGAAGGGAAATGGAGCCAAAAACATTCAGTACTTC. This gives the protein CSARDRKGNGAKNIQYF.

This clonotype was seen only a few times. V usage is TRBV3-1 and J usage is TRBJ1-2; TRBD1 might be the D (6 bases). Trimming took off 0 bases at V and 6 bases at J, with 11 bases between the two ends. The germline V gene has CDR1 LGHDT and CDR2 YNNKEL (reference sequence). This CDR3 has 14 residues. This CDR3 reads CASSQDQGRDGYTF. In nucleotides, the CDR3 is TGTGCCAGCAGCCAAGATCAGGGGAGGGATGGCTACACCTTC.

The chain links TRBV23-1 to TRBJ2-7; D may be TRBD2 (6 bases). TRBV23-1 is flagged as an ORF with uncertain function. The CDR3 contains 16 residues. The V end was cut by 3 bases, the J end by 4 bases, with 19 bases between. CDR3 nucleotide sequence: TGCGCCAGCAGTCAGGGGACTTCACCAAGGGTTTACGAGCAGTACGTC. The encoded protein is CASSQGTSPRVYEQYV.

The table lists this clonotype with a few counts. V is TRBV5-1 and J is TRBJ1-1; unclear D gene. This CDR3 contains 14 residues. The V gene's germline CDR1 is SGHRS and CDR2 YFSETQ. V lost 4 bases, J lost 0 bases, and 10 bases lay in between. The CDR3 DNA follows: TGCGCCAGCAGCCCGACCCAGCTGAACACTGAAGCTTTCTTT. Protein: CASSPTQLNTEAFF. The full variable domain, rest sourced from reference TRBV5-1 and TRBJ1-1, is KAGVTQTPRYLIKTRGQQVTLSCSPISGHRSVSWYQQTPGQGLQFLFEYFSETQRNKGNFPGRFSGRQFSNSRSEMNVSTLELGDSALYLCASSPTQLNTEAFFGQGTRLTVV.

This clonotype was detected a few times. The chain links TRBV6-6 to TRBJ2-1; D remains ambiguous. Germline lookup yields CDR1 MNHNY and CDR2 SVGAGI (reference sequence). The V gene lost 1 base and the J gene lost 9 bases, with 16 bases spanning the gap. CDR3 length: 15 residues. DNA for the CDR3: TGTGCCAGCAGTTACTGGCGGCCGCCTAGTGGTGAGCAGTTCTTC. Its translation: CASSYWRPPSGEQFF.

This clonotype was seen a few times. The rearrangement uses TRBV6-1 and TRBJ2-5; TRBD2 might be the D (6 bases). CDR3 length: 14 residues. CDR1 MNHNS and CDR2 SASEGT come from the germline V gene. V lost 1 base to trimming and J lost 2 bases, with 8 bases between them. CDR3 region: CASSEVRGQETQYF. Here the CDR3 DNA reads TGTGCCAGCAGTGAAGTGCGGGGTCAAGAGACCCAGTACTTC.

This clonotype has just a few counts. The chain has TRBV5-4 and TRBJ1-1; no definite D call. The CDR3 sequence is 15 residues long. Between the trimmed V and J ends, which lost 0 bases and 3 bases, there was a span of 12 bases. Germline assignment: CDR1 SGHNT and CDR2 YYREEE (reference sequence). CDR3 residues: CASSLAGRSYTEAFF. CDR3 in DNA: TGTGCCAGCAGCTTGGCCGGGCGATCTTACACTGAAGCTTTCTTT.

The chain recombines TRBV11-2 with TRBJ2-7; D call uncertain. CDR1 SGHAT and CDR2 FQNNGV come from the germline V gene. With 2 bases removed from V and 3 bases from J, the gap between germline ends came to 8 bases. This CDR3 comprises 13 residues. The CDR3 DNA sequence: TGTGCCAGCAGCTTACCAGTTCACTACGAGCAGTACTTC. This gives the protein CASSLPVHYEQYF.

A few counts support this clonotype. The CDR3 loop is CASSQGQGHEQFF. In DNA form, the CDR3 reads TGCGCCAGCAGTCAAGGACAGGGGCATGAGCAGTTCTTC. The chain combines TRBV23-1 with TRBJ2-1; 9 bases are a match to TRBD1. TRBV23-1 is flagged as an ORF with uncertain function. With 2 bases clipped from V and 8 bases from J, the junction kept 1 base outside the gene matches. The CDR3 covers 13 residues.

The gene calls are TRBV7-9 and TRBJ2-1; 8 bases line up with TRBD1. This CDR3 spans 17 amino acids. The ends lost 0 bases at V and 7 bases at J; junction bases unmatched: 11. Germline assignment: CDR1 SEHNR and CDR2 FQNEAQ (reference sequence). CDR3 sequence (DNA): TGTGCCAGCAGCTTAGCCTCGACAGGGGTTGGGGCAAATGAGCAGTTCTTC. Translated: CASSLASTGVGANEQFF.

This clonotype was observed a few times. The chain couples TRBV25-1 to TRBJ2-2; TRBD2 agrees at 8 bases. This CDR3 comprises 16 residues. CDR1 is MGHDK, CDR2 SYGVNS, per germline. With 6 bases clipped from V and 1 base from J, the junction kept 7 bases outside the gene matches. The CDR3 protein is CASSSKGLENTGELFF. The CDR3 DNA reads as TGTGCCAGCAGCAGTAAGGGACTAGAGAACACCGGGGAGCTGTTTTTT.

This chain joins TRBV4-1 and TRBJ1-2; the D gene is possibly TRBD1 (6 bases). The V end was cut by 4 bases, the J end by 8 bases, with 17 bases between. The germline CDR1 and CDR2 sequences are MGHRA and YSYEKL. The CDR3 extends over 14 amino acids. CDR3 DNA: TGCGCCAGCAGCCGCCTTGGACAGCCTCAGGGCTACACCTTC. As protein: CASSRLGQPQGYTF.